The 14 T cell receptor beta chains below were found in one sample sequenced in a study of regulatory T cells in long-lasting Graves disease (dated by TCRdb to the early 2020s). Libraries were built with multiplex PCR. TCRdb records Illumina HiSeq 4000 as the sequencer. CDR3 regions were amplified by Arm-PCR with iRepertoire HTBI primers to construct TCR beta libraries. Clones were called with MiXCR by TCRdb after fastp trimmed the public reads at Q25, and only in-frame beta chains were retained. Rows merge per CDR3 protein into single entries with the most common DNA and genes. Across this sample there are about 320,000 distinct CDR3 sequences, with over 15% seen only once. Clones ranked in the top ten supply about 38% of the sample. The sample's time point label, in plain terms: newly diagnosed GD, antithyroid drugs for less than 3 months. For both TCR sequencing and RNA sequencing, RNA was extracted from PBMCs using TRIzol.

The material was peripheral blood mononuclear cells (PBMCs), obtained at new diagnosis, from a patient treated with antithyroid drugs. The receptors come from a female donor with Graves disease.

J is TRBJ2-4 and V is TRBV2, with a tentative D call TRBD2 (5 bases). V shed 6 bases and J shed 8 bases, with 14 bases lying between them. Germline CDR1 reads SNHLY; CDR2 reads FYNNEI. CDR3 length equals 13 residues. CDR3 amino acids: CASRGTWRYIQYF. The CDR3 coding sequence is TGTGCCAGCAGGGGAACGTGGAGGTACATTCAGTACTTC.

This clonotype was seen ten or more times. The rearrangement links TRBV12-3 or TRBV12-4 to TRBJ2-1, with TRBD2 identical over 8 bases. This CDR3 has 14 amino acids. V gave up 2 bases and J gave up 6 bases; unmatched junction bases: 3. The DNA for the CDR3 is TGTGCCAGCAGTTTAAGCGGGAGTATCAATGAGCAGTTCTTC. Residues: CASSLSGSINEQFF.

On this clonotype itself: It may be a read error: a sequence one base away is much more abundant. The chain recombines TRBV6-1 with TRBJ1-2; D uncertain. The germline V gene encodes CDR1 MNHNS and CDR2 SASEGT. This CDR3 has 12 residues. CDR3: CANSLTNYGYTF. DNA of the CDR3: TGTGCCAACAGTCTGACCAACTATGGCTACACCTTC.

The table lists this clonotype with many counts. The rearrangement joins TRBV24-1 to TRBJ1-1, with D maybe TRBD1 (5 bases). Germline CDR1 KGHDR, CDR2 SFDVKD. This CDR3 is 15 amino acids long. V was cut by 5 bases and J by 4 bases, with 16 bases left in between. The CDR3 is CATSAPGMRGTEAFF. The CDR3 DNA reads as TGTGCCACCAGTGCCCCTGGTATGAGGGGCACTGAAGCTTTCTTT.

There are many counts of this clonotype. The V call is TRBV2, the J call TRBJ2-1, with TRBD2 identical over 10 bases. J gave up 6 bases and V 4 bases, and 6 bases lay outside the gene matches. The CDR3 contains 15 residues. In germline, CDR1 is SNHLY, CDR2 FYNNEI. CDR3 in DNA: TGTGCCAGCAGTGTGGAACTAGCGGGATCCAATGAGCAGTTCTTC. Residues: CASSVELAGSNEQFF. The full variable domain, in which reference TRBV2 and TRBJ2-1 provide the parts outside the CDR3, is EPEVTQTPSHQVTQMGQEVILRCVPISNHLYFYWYRQILGQKVEFLVSFYNNEISEKSEIFDDQFSVERPDGSNFTLKIRSTKLEDSAMYFCASSVELAGSNEQFFGPGTRLTVL.

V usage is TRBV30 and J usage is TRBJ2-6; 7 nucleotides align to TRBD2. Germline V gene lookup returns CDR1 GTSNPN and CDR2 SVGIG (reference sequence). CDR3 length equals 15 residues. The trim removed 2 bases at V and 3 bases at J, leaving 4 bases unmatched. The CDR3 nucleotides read TGTGCCTGGAGTTGGGGGGGAGTTGGGGCCAACGTCCTGACTTTC. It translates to CAWSWGGVGANVLTF.

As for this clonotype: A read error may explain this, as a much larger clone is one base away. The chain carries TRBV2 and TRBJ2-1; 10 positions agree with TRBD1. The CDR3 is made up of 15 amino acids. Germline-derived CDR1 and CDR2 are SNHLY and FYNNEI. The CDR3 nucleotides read TGTGCCAGAAAGACCGGGACAGGGGAGGGCAATGGGCAGTTCTTC. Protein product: CARKTGTGEGNGQFF.

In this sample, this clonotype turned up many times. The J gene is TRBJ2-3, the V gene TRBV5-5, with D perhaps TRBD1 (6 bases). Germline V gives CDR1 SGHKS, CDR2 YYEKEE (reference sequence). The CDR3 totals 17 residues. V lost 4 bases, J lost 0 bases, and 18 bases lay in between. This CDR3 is CASSRAVGGPSTDTQYF. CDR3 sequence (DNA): TGTGCCAGCAGCCGGGCCGTAGGGGGACCTAGCACAGATACGCAGTATTTT.

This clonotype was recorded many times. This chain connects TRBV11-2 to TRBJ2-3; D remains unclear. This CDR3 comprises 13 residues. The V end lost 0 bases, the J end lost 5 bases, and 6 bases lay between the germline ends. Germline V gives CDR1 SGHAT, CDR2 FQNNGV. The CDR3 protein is CASSLDPGDTQYF. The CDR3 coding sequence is TGTGCCAGCAGCTTAGATCCTGGAGATACGCAGTATTTT.

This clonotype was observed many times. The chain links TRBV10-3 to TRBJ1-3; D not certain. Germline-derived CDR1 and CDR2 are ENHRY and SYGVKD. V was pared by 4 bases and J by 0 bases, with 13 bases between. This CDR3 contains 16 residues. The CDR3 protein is CAISGNTRNSGNTIYF. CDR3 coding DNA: TGTGCCATCAGTGGGAACACAAGAAACTCTGGAAACACCATATATTTT.

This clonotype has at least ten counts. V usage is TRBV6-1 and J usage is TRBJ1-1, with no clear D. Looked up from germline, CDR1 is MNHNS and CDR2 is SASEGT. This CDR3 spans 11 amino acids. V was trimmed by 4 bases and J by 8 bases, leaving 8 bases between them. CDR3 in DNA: TGTGCCAGCAGTGGTAGAAGCGAAGCTTTCTTT. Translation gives CASSGRSEAFF.

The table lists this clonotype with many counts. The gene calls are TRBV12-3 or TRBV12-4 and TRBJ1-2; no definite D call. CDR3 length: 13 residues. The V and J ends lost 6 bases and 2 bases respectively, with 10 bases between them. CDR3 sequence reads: CASSFDGNYGYTF. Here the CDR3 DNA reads TGTGCCAGCAGCTTCGACGGAAACTATGGCTACACCTTC.

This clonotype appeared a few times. In DNA, the CDR3 is TGCAGTGCTAGGAAAGGACTCTCTAGCACAGATACGCAGTATTTT. Translating it yields CSARKGLSSTDTQYF. The rearrangement joins TRBV20-1 to TRBJ2-3, with D tentatively TRBD2 (5 bases). V was cut by 3 bases and J by 0 bases, with 13 bases left in between. The germline V gene encodes CDR1 DFQATT and CDR2 SNEGSKA (reference sequence). The length of the CDR3 is 15 residues.

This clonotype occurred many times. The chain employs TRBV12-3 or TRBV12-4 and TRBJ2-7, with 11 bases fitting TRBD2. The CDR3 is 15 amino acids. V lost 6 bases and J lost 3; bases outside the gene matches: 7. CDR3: CASRGGLADVYEQYF. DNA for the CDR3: TGTGCCAGCAGGGGGGGACTAGCGGACGTCTACGAGCAGTACTTC.